This is a list of T cell receptor beta chains from one sample in a study of Ad26.COV2.S vaccination and SARS-CoV-2 variants. TCRdb's copy holds only in-frame clones and misses some; the assay was immunoSEQ multiplex PCR. The table includes over 130,000 clones, more than 80% detected once. The sample here was peripheral blood, taken after recovery from COVID-19. The receptors come from a human donor who had recovered from COVID-19. CDR3s leave out the opening cysteine and the closing phenylalanine or tryptophan. The order of the fields is J gene, clone size, V gene, CDR3 protein. The listing skips clone size in some rows; elsewhere it reads once, few, many or a size class.

J: TRBJ1-1; size: NA; V: TRBV6-5; CDR3: ASSYSQGARTEAF
J: TRBJ1-2; size: few; V: TRBV28; CDR3: ASSLRDSYGYT
J: TRBJ2-3; size: NA; V: TRBV9; CDR3: ASSWSGGYTDTQY
J: TRBJ2-5; size: NA; V: TRBV6-6; CDR3: ASSYSRPEGETQY
J: TRBJ2-7; size: NA; V: TRBV11-2; CDR3: ASSHFVRGDAHYEQY
J: TRBJ1-1; size: NA; V: TRBV10-3; CDR3: AISGRQGVAEAF
J: TRBJ2-6; size: NA; V: TRBV6-1; CDR3: ASSEAPRFINVLT
J: TRBJ2-7; size: NA; V: TRBV7-2; CDR3: ASSLAVGVSYEQY
J: TRBJ1-1; size: NA; V: TRBV5-1; CDR3: ASSEPADREAF
J: TRBJ2-2; size: NA; V: TRBV5-8; CDR3: ASSFGLYTGELF
J: TRBJ1-2; size: NA; V: TRBV6-5; CDR3: ASSSLRSKSGGYT
J: TRBJ1-5; size: NA; V: TRBV7-2; CDR3: ASSLGGTGEPQH
J: TRBJ1-4; size: NA; V: TRBV19; CDR3: ASSKGQLATNEKLF
J: TRBJ2-5; size: NA; V: TRBV11-3; CDR3: ASSTGGLDQETQY
J: TRBJ2-7; size: NA; V: TRBV7-9; CDR3: ASSLGGQSSYEQY
J: TRBJ2-3; size: NA; V: TRBV9; CDR3: ASSPRQGWSTDTQY
J: TRBJ1-2; size: few; V: TRBV15; CDR3: ATSRVMEGGYGYT
J: TRBJ2-7; size: NA; V: TRBV2; CDR3: ASSELSYEQY
J: TRBJ1-1; size: NA; V: TRBV27; CDR3: ASSLRGANTEAF
J: TRBJ2-1; size: NA; V: TRBV7-9; CDR3: ASSSGTGSHNEQF
J: TRBJ1-2; size: NA; V: TRBV5-1; CDR3: ASSSSGPAANYGYT
J: TRBJ1-6; size: NA; V: TRBV6-6; CDR3: ASSYGGLSPLH
J: TRBJ1-5; size: few; V: TRBV6-2/TRBV6-3; CDR3: ASSYSNRGNQPQH